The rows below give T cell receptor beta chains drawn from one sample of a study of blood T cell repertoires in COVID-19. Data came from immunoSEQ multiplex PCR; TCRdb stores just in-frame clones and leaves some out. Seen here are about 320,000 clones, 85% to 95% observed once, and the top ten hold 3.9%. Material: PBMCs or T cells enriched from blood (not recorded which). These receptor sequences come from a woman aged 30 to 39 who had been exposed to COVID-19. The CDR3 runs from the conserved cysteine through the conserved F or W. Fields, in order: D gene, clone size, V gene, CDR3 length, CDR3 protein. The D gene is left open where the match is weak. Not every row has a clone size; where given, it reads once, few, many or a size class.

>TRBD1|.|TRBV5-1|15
CASSGPQGAIGELFF
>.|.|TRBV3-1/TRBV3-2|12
CASSPRSAEAFF
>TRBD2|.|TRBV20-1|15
CSARGAGVHSYEQYF
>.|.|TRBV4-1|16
CASSQDIARGRYGYTF
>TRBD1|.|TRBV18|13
CASSGTGRDEQFF
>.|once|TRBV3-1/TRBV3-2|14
CASNQNRENQPQHF
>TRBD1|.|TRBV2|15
CASSGWRDRVGEQFF
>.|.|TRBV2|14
CASIGSRLIHTIYF
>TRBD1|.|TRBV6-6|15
CASSDGQGGYQPQHF
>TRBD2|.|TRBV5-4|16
CASSPGLAGGQETQYF
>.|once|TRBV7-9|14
CASSHTAGLGGYTF